This is a list of T cell receptor beta chains from one sample in a study of CD8+ T cells in alopecia areata. The repertoire was sequenced with immunoSEQ multiplex PCR; TCRdb's copy has only in-frame clones and lacks some. The data contain about 160,000 clones, roughly 65% of them seen just once; the ten biggest clones take up 0.7% to 1%. This specimen consisted of CD4+ T cells sorted from blood, obtained at week 4, from a patient treated with tofacitinib. Source of these receptors: a human donor with alopecia areata. Both conserved end residues are part of each CDR3. The D gene is left open where the match is weak. A clone size is listed for some rows: how often the clone was seen (once, few, many), or a class if it is expanded.

D gene: NA; J gene: TRBJ1-4; V gene: TRBV18; clone size: few; CDR3 protein: CASSVQRNEKLFF; CDR3 DNA: TGTGCCAGCTCCGTTCAGAGGAATGAAAAACTGTTTTTT
D gene: NA; J gene: TRBJ2-7; V gene: TRBV2; clone size: NA; CDR3 protein: CASSDRGRDEQYF; CDR3 DNA: TGTGCCAGCAGTGACCGGGGACGGGACGAGCAGTACTTC
D gene: TRBD1; J gene: TRBJ2-7; V gene: TRBV7-9; clone size: NA; CDR3 protein: CASSLDRGYEQYF; CDR3 DNA: TGTGCCAGCAGCTTAGACAGGGGCTACGAGCAGTACTTC
D gene: NA; J gene: TRBJ2-7; V gene: TRBV5-1; clone size: NA; CDR3 protein: CASSLRGTDYYEQYF; CDR3 DNA: TGCGCCAGCAGCTTGAGGGGGACGGACTACTACGAGCAGTACTTC
D gene: NA; J gene: TRBJ2-7; V gene: TRBV29-1; clone size: few; CDR3 protein: CSVALKRVDYEQYF; CDR3 DNA: TGCAGCGTTGCATTGAAAAGGGTTGACTACGAGCAGTACTTC
D gene: NA; J gene: TRBJ2-1; V gene: TRBV9; clone size: NA; CDR3 protein: CASSVGPYNEQFF; CDR3 DNA: TGTGCCAGCAGCGTAGGTCCGTACAATGAGCAGTTCTTC
D gene: NA; J gene: TRBJ1-5; V gene: TRBV5-1; clone size: NA; CDR3 protein: CASSLDSRADQPQHF; CDR3 DNA: TGCGCCAGCAGCTTAGATTCCAGGGCGGATCAGCCCCAGCATTTT
D gene: TRBD1; J gene: TRBJ1-3; V gene: TRBV7-6; clone size: few; CDR3 protein: CASSFGTGASGNTIYF; CDR3 DNA: TGTGCCAGCAGCTTTGGGACAGGAGCCTCTGGAAACACCATATATTTT
D gene: NA; J gene: TRBJ2-5; V gene: TRBV29-1; clone size: NA; CDR3 protein: CSVGGDEGETQYF; CDR3 DNA: TGCAGCGTTGGGGGGGATGAGGGTGAGACCCAGTACTTC
D gene: NA; J gene: TRBJ2-2; V gene: TRBV4-2; clone size: NA; CDR3 protein: CASSQDRALTGELFF; CDR3 DNA: TGTGCCAGCAGCCAAGACAGGGCGTTAACCGGGGAGCTGTTTTTT
D gene: NA; J gene: TRBJ2-1; V gene: TRBV5-6; clone size: NA; CDR3 protein: CASSFQTSHEQFF; CDR3 DNA: TGTGCCAGCAGCTTTCAGACTAGTCATGAGCAGTTCTTC
D gene: NA; J gene: TRBJ2-5; V gene: TRBV5-1; clone size: NA; CDR3 protein: CASSRDSTGTQYF; CDR3 DNA: TGCGCCAGCAGCCGGGACTCCACGGGGACCCAGTACTTC
D gene: NA; J gene: TRBJ1-3; V gene: TRBV30; clone size: NA; CDR3 protein: CAWSVSSSGNTIYF; CDR3 DNA: TGTGCCTGGAGTGTATCCAGCTCTGGAAACACCATATATTTT
D gene: NA; J gene: TRBJ2-7; V gene: TRBV4-1; clone size: few; CDR3 protein: CASSHQSGSLGDEQYF; CDR3 DNA: TGCGCCAGCAGCCATCAAAGCGGGTCCCTAGGGGACGAGCAGTACTTC
D gene: NA; J gene: TRBJ1-5; V gene: TRBV19; clone size: NA; CDR3 protein: CATGGTGNQPQHF; CDR3 DNA: TGTGCCACTGGGGGGACGGGCAATCAGCCCCAGCATTTT
D gene: NA; J gene: TRBJ2-2; V gene: TRBV30; clone size: NA; CDR3 protein: CAWEPGTGKNGELFF; CDR3 DNA: TGTGCCTGGGAGCCGGGCACAGGAAAAAACGGGGAGCTGTTTTTT
D gene: TRBD1; J gene: TRBJ1-2; V gene: TRBV25-1; clone size: NA; CDR3 protein: CASSGGQRSYGYTF; CDR3 DNA: TGTGCCAGCAGTGGGGGACAGAGGAGCTATGGCTACACCTTC